This T cell receptor (beta chain) is drawn from a study of T cell responses to AZD1222 COVID-19 vaccine (dated by TCRdb to the early 2020s). The study in broad terms: AZD1222 recipients whose second dose came at about 4 weeks and those whose second dose came at about 12 weeks were combined into one group, since spike-specific TCR depth and breadth did not differ between the two schedules. Trial participants were enrolled into age subgroups of 18-55, 56-69 and 70-plus years, which contained roughly 150, 30 and 60 TCR-sequenced participants, respectively. A total of around 240 trial participants underwent TCR sequencing, of whom 200 to 220 had received two doses of AZD1222 and approximately 25 had received two doses of the MenACWY control vaccine. The investigation overall reported the following: Reportedly, almost half of the unique spike-specific TCRs recognized epitopes lying outside the regions that are mutated in the B.1.351 and B.1.1.7 variants. Participants were mostly white British, with more females than males. The authors suggested clonal diversity may have been underestimated. In the small 56-69-year group, the increase in depth fell short of significance, most likely because of low power. After two AZD1222 doses, both the breadth and the depth of spike-specific TCRs were significantly higher than at day 0 and than in MenACWY recipients. No day 14 peak-response samples were available, so repertoires were characterized only after the peak T cell response. Conclusions about previously exposed vaccinees are limited because only six or seven AZD1222 recipients were SARS-CoV-2 seropositive at baseline. The whole spike protein was spanned by vaccine-associated CD4 TCRs, and dominant responses were seen in regions 160-218 and 743-854.

Taken with the paper, the label for time point translates to: baseline before first vaccination. The vaccinee samples were drawn from two UK trials, COV001 and COV002, one of which was a single-blind randomized controlled phase 2/3 trial testing AZD1222 (ChAdOx1 nCoV-19) in healthy adults. Trial participant PBMC samples were collected at day 0 and day 28 after the second dose for TCRbeta chain sequencing. This clone was seen a few times. This clone's antigen is unknown. Per-base quality was not reported, and no clone a single base away is much larger than it. The CDR3 regions of human TCRbeta chains were subjected to immunosequencing. On the study's bioinformatics: TCRs in the repertoires were compared against a reference library of SARS-CoV-2-specific TCRs that had been generated with the MIRA antigen-specificity platform. Breadth was defined as the fraction of unique TCRs that were SARS-CoV-2-associated, and depth was defined as the fraction of total T cells that were SARS-CoV-2-associated. Using the MIRA data, every spike-specific TCR was mapped to the spike region that the TCR reacted to and assigned to either a CD4 or a CD8 class. Log10-transformed breadth and depth values were compared by one-way ANOVA with Sidak's multiple comparisons tests. Imported from immuneACCESS, the table was reduced by TCRdb to in-frame sequences with V and J called. These copies leave out some clones; in studies compared against another copy, an unresolved V gene accounts for under half, and the cause of the remainder is not known. The V and J calls and clone size come from that table; D and trimming were worked out from the DNA. This sample holds about 120,000 clones; almost 90% were observed only once. Around a tenth of the sample is held by the ten biggest clonotypes.

Reading the germline V gene gives CDR1 MNHEY and CDR2 SVGAGI. V loses 6 bases at its end and J loses 6 bases; junction bases beyond the gene matches: 8. Inclusive of the bounding cysteine and phenylalanine, the CDR3 is 15 residues long. Left in the record is the CDR3 DNA by itself, 45 bases read in frame from the first base. The chain is assembled from TRBV6-5 and TRBJ2-1; 10 central bases correspond to TRBD2. The receptor was isolated from an adult in good health. Here the sequenced sample was peripheral blood, taken on day 0 of AZD1222 vaccination. Here the CDR3 is given as CASRSVAGGLNEQFF. DNA sequence: TGTGCCAGCAGGTCCGTAGCGGGGGGCCTCAATGAGCAGTTCTTC.